Below, 15 T cell receptor beta chains from the same sample are listed, as sequenced in a study of T cells after posttransplantation cyclophosphamide. Treatment was busulfan-fludarabine conditioning, a marrow graft, and cyclophosphamide on days +3 and +4. Clones were read by immunoSEQ multiplex PCR, and TCRdb kept only the in-frame ones, dropping some. The data contain around 12,000 clones, roughly 1.9% of them seen just once; the ten biggest clones take up 15% to 19%. The source material was PBMCs, sampled after allogeneic stem cell transplant with posttransplant cyclophosphamide. Receptors were obtained from a male patient in his 30s who received an allogeneic stem cell transplant from a related donor, was CMV-positive, and had no GVHD. The graft donor may be the source of some T cells.

The table lists this clone with a few counts. The CDR3, as DNA: TGTGCCAGCAGCTCTCCGACTAGCGGGGGAAGTACCTACAATGAGCAGTTCTTC. It specifies CASSSPTSGGSTYNEQFF. V usage is TRBV5-4 and J usage is TRBJ2-1; 12 nucleotides line up with TRBD2. CDR1 is SGHNT, CDR2 YYREEE, per germline (reference sequence). The ends lost 3 bases at V and 2 bases at J; junction bases unmatched: 9. The CDR3 is 18 amino acids.

This clone was seen a few times. The CDR3 reads CASSIWAPRGTGELFF. The CDR3 bases are TGTGCCAGTAGTATATGGGCTCCCCGGGGCACCGGGGAGCTGTTTTTT. This chain links TRBV19 with TRBJ2-2; D is perhaps TRBD2 (5 bases). V dropped 2 bases and J dropped 4 bases, with 14 bases sitting between them. CDR3 size: 16 residues. Per germline, CDR1 LNHDA and CDR2 SQIVND (reference sequence).

The rearrangement links TRBV29-1 to TRBJ1-2, with D tentatively TRBD1 (5 bases). CDR1 is SQVTM, CDR2 ANQGSEA, per germline. The CDR3 runs 15 residues. Deletions cut 6 bases from V and 4 bases from J, with 21 bases between. The CDR3 DNA follows: TGCAGCGTATCTACTTTGGGGAGGGGTAGCTATGGCTACACCTTC. This sequence encodes CSVSTLGRGSYGYTF.

CDR3 coding DNA: TGTGCTTCCGGGGAAGAGGCAGCTCGGGAAAAACTGTTTTTT. Translated: CASGEEAAREKLFF. The chain is built from TRBV2 and TRBJ1-4; no clear D gene. From germline, CDR1 is SNHLY and CDR2 FYNNEI. CDR3 size: 14 residues.

The J gene is TRBJ1-5, the V gene TRBV19, with 7 bases aligning to TRBD1. V lost 10 bases, J lost 1 base, and 10 bases stayed unmatched. The CDR3 totals 15 residues. Germline V gene data show CDR1 as LNHDA and CDR2 as SQIVND (reference sequence). The CDR3 bases are TGTGCCACTAAAGGAATGACAGGGAGCAATCAGCCCCAGCATTTT. Translated: CATKGMTGSNQPQHF. The complete variable domain, with remaining parts taken from reference TRBV19 and TRBJ1-5, reads DGGITQSPKYLFRKEGQNVTLSCEQNLNHDAMYWYRQDPGQGLRLIYYSQIVNDFQKGDIAEGYSVSREKKESFPLTVTSAQKNPTAFYLCATKGMTGSNQPQHFGDGTRLSIL.

V gene TRBV5-1 combines with J gene TRBJ2-7; 10 bases are shared with TRBD2. Germline assignment: CDR1 SGHRS and CDR2 YFSETQ. The junction had 6 bases not matched to a gene; V was cut back by 4 bases and J by 2 bases. This CDR3 spans 15 amino acids. DNA of the CDR3: TGCGCCAGCAGCCCCAGGACTAGCGGCCCCTACGAGCAGTACTTC. Its translation is CASSPRTSGPYEQYF.

This sequence joins TRBV7-9 and TRBJ2-7, with 11 bases identical to TRBD2. CDR1 is SEHNR and CDR2 is FQNEAQ in the germline V gene (reference sequence). After removal of 5 bases from V and 2 bases from J, the junction contained 5 bases not matched to a gene. The CDR3 sequence is 15 residues long. The CDR3 nucleotides are TGTGCCAGCAGCCATAGCGGGAGGGCCCCCTACGAGCAGTACTTC. Translated, it gives CASSHSGRAPYEQYF.

The rearrangement joins TRBV5-8 to TRBJ2-2; unclear D gene. The CDR3 length is 15 residues. Germline CDR1 and CDR2: SGHTS and YDEGEE. The V end lost 2 bases, the J end lost 0 bases, and 8 bases lay between the germline ends. The CDR3 reads CASSFKIANTGELFF. The CDR3 DNA reads as TGTGCCAGCAGCTTTAAGATAGCGAACACCGGGGAGCTGTTTTTT.

This clone was seen a handful of times. The CDR3: CASSGGPRELFF. The CDR3 region has the DNA TGTGCCAGCAGCGGGGGCCCCCGGGAGCTGTTTTTT. The rearrangement uses TRBV9 and TRBJ2-2; TRBD1 might be the D (5 bases). V lost 3 bases and J 9 bases, leaving 9 bases between the germline ends. The germline gives CDR1 SGDLS, CDR2 YYNGEE. This CDR3 comprises 12 residues.

The V call is TRBV6-6, the J call TRBJ2-7, with a weak D call TRBD1 (7 bases). Germline V gene sequence: CDR1 MNHNY, CDR2 SVGAGI (reference sequence). The CDR3 extends over 15 amino acids. V dropped 0 bases and J dropped 5 bases, with 14 bases sitting between them. CDR3 nucleotide sequence: TGTGCCAGCAGTTACTCGGCAGGGGGGATTAACGAGCAGTACTTC. Its translation is CASSYSAGGINEQYF.

The chain links TRBV7-9 to TRBJ2-1, with TRBD2 matching over 9 bases. CDR1 and CDR2 (germline): SEHNR, FQNEAQ (reference sequence). J gave up 9 bases and V 8 bases, and 8 bases lay outside the gene matches. The CDR3 loop spans 13 amino acids. The CDR3 coding sequence is TGTGCCAGCGGCGGCGGGAGGGCCAGTGAGCAGTTCTTC. As protein: CASGGGRASEQFF.

This clone occurred a few times. The V and J genes are TRBV5-8 and TRBJ1-5; D unclear. The CDR3 covers 12 residues. Germline CDR1 SGHTS, CDR2 YDEGEE. Trimming pared 4 bases from V and 7 bases from J, leaving 9 bases between. The CDR3 sequence: CASSPPGQPQHF. The CDR3 nucleotides are TGTGCCAGCAGCCCTCCAGGACAGCCCCAGCATTTT.

The sample holds a few counts of this clone. This chain joins TRBV7-2 and TRBJ1-5; tentatively, D is TRBD1 (5 bases). The CDR3 sequence is 16 residues long. CDR1 SGHTA and CDR2 FQGNSA come from the germline V gene. Trimming pared 5 bases from V and 1 base from J, leaving 15 bases between. The CDR3, as DNA: TGTGCCAGCAGCCTCCTGGGGGGAGAGAGCAATCAGCCCCAGCATTTT. It specifies CASSLLGGESNQPQHF.

This clone occurred a few times. The genes are TRBV19 and TRBJ1-5; perhaps TRBD1 as D (6 bases). V lost 6 bases and J lost 7, with 16 bases in between. The germline gives CDR1 LNHDA, CDR2 SQIVND (reference sequence). The CDR3 is 14 residues long. The CDR3 here is CASSSLGGYQPQHF. The DNA of the CDR3 is TGTGCCAGTAGCTCACTTGGGGGCTACCAGCCCCAGCATTTT. The whole variable domain, filled in from reference TRBV19 and TRBJ1-5, reads DGGITQSPKYLFRKEGQNVTLSCEQNLNHDAMYWYRQDPGQGLRLIYYSQIVNDFQKGDIAEGYSVSREKKESFPLTVTSAQKNPTAFYLCASSSLGGYQPQHFGDGTRLSIL.

The gene calls are TRBV6-5 and TRBJ1-4; the match to TRBD1 covers 8 bases. CDR1 and CDR2 (germline): MNHEY, SVGAGI. This CDR3 region has 13 residues. The V segment lost 7 bases and the J segment 8 bases; nucleotides outside the gene matches: 6. The CDR3 DNA sequence: TGTGCCAGCACTCAGGGGGCTGCCGAAAAACTGTTTTTT. It codes for CASTQGAAEKLFF.